The entry below describes one T cell receptor beta chain. Its antigen is undetermined. The PCR contained 60 Vbeta and 13 Jbeta primers. Produced via immunoSEQ multiplex PCR; TCRdb's table is partial and in-frame only. The sample has roughly 150,000 clones, roughly 67% seen once. This sample stems from a study of cytomegalovirus exposure and HLA in healthy donors. Unmatched junction bases numbered 9, after V lost 0 bases and J lost 4 bases. The CDR3 runs 17 residues. CDR1 is KGHSH, CDR2 LQKENI, per germline. Whole-study findings and limits: A few chains tied to CMV proved CMV antigen-specific in vitro.

This clonotype was sampled from a woman under 30 in good health and CMV-seropositive. J is TRBJ2-7 and V is TRBV18; 10 bases align to TRBD1. The sequencing sample was made of PBMCs. DNA of the CDR3: TGTGCCAGCTCACCACCTGGAGGACAGGGGGTAGGGTACGAGCAGTACTTC. It is translated as CASSPPGGQGVGYEQYF.